The present entry profiles one T cell receptor beta chain with its context. The junction departs from germline at one end; a sequencing error may be responsible. This CDR3 contains 13 residues. Germline lookup yields CDR1 MNHNS and CDR2 SASEGT. This entry comes from a study of cytomegalovirus exposure and HLA in healthy donors. Assay: immunoSEQ multiplex PCR; the TCRdb copy retains only in-frame clones and omits some. The sample includes about 49,000 clones, around 94% of them seen just once. The gene calls are TRBV6-1 and TRBJ1-5, with 7 positions matching TRBD1. Sequenced material: PBMCs. The receptor comes from a woman younger than 35 in good health and CMV-seropositive. Written as DNA, the CDR3 is TGTGCCAGCCGTGAAACAGGGGATCAGCCCCAGCATTTT. This sequence encodes CASRETGDQPQHF.